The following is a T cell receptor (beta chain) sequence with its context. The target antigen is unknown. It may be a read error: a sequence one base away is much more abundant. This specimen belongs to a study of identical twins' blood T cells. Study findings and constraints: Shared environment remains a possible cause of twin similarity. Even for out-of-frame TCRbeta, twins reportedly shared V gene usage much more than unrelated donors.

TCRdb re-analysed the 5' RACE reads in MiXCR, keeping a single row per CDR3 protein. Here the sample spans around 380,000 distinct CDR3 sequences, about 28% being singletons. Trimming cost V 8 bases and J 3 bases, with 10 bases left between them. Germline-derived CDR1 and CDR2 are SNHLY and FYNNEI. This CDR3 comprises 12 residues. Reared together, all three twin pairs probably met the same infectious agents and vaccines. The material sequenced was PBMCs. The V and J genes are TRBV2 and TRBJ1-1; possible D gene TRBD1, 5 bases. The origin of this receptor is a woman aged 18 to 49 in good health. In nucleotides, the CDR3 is TGTGCCAGCGGGGACCCCTACACTGAAGCTTTCTTT. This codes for CASGDPYTEAFF.